The 23 T cell receptor beta chains in this list originate from one sample, sequenced in a study of T cells in Graves' hyperthyroidism and ophthalmopathy. RNA transcripts were the template for amplifying TCR beta CDR3 regions. A first-round RT-PCR of the TCR CDR3 used the HTBI primer set. MiXCR, applied by TCRdb to the multiplex PCR reads, yields one record per CDR3 protein. The sample holds around 500,000 distinct CDR3 sequences, 15% to 20% seen once. The sample consisted of blood. The receptors here all came from a woman aged 25 to 45 with Graves' ophthalmopathy.

Points on this clonotype: A much larger clone lies a single base off, so this may be a read error. This chain connects TRBV28 to TRBJ2-7, with 9 bases lining up with TRBD1. CDR3 size: 13 residues. Germline trimming cut 7 bases from V and 6 bases from J; bases unmatched to any gene: 7. From germline, CDR1 is MDHEN and CDR2 SYDVKM. The CDR3: CASTSGQGGEQYF. In DNA form, the CDR3 reads TGTGCCAGCACCTCGGGACAGGGAGGCGAGCAGTACTTC.

This clonotype has only a few counts. V and J are TRBV4-1 and TRBJ2-5, with D maybe TRBD2 (6 bases). The CDR3 extends over 17 amino acids. V gave up 3 bases and J gave up 1 base, with 18 bases separating them. CDR1 is MGHRA and CDR2 is YSYEKL in the germline V gene. CDR3 amino acids: CASSQGLDGRIQETQYF. DNA of the CDR3: TGCGCCAGCAGCCAGGGCTTGGATGGGAGGATCCAAGAGACCCAGTACTTC.

The chain recombines TRBV7-9 with TRBJ2-5, with a weak D call TRBD2 (6 bases). The CDR3 is 16 residues long. Germline-derived CDR1 and CDR2 are SEHNR and FQNEAQ (reference sequence). The V gene lost 3 bases and the J gene lost 2 bases, with 16 bases spanning the gap. This CDR3 reads CASSFLASGGQETQYF. CDR3 sequence (DNA): TGTGCCAGCAGCTTCCTAGCGTCAGGTGGGCAAGAGACCCAGTACTTC.

The V gene is TRBV2, the J gene TRBJ1-1; no reliable D call. CDR3 length: 13 residues. Trimming took off 8 bases at V and 1 base at J, with 11 bases between the two ends. Germline V CDR1 and CDR2: SNHLY, FYNNEI. CDR3: CASLQNKNTEAFF. CDR3 nucleotides: TGTGCCAGCCTACAGAACAAGAACACTGAAGCTTTCTTT.

This clonotype was detected many times. This chain connects TRBV7-2 to TRBJ2-5, with D tentatively TRBD2 (6 bases). Germline CDR1 is SGHTA and CDR2 is FQGNSA. The CDR3 has 14 residues. V lost 3 bases and J lost 2, with 10 bases in between. The CDR3 is CASSFLGRQETQYF. The CDR3 DNA sequence: TGTGCCAGCAGCTTCTTGGGGAGGCAAGAGACCCAGTACTTC.

This chain links TRBV28 with TRBJ2-2; D gene uncertain. V lost 3 bases to trimming and J lost 7 bases, with 9 bases between them. Germline-derived CDR1 and CDR2 are MDHEN and SYDVKM. This CDR3 is 13 amino acids long. CDR3 DNA sequence: TGTGCCAGCAGTTTGCAAGCGAACGGGGAGCTGTTTTTT. This codes for CASSLQANGELFF.

The gene calls are TRBV29-1 and TRBJ2-5, with D possibly being TRBD1 or TRBD2 (5 bases each). The CDR3 is 14 amino acids. V was cut by 4 bases and J by 2 bases, with 14 bases left in between. Per germline, CDR1 SQVTM and CDR2 ANQGSEA. The CDR3 here is CSVVRGDEQETQYF. The CDR3 nucleotides are TGCAGCGTTGTCCGAGGGGATGAGCAAGAGACCCAGTACTTC.

This clonotype was seen more than once but under ten times. V and J are TRBV20-1 and TRBJ2-1; 9 positions match TRBD2. After removal of 0 bases from V and 0 bases from J, the junction contained 9 bases not matched to a gene. Germline assignment: CDR1 DFQATT and CDR2 SNEGSKA (reference sequence). The CDR3 has 18 amino acids. The CDR3 reads CSARDRESSGTSYNEQFF. CDR3 DNA: TGCAGTGCTAGAGATCGGGAGTCTAGCGGGACCTCCTACAATGAGCAGTTCTTC.

This clonotype was counted a few times. The V call is TRBV5-5, the J call TRBJ2-1; TRBD2 matches 15 bases. The J segment lost 7 bases and the V segment lost 4 bases, leaving 9 bases of the junction unmatched. This CDR3 contains 17 residues. Germline V gene sequence: CDR1 SGHKS, CDR2 YYEKEE (reference sequence). The CDR3 is CASSPAWTSGRANEQFF. The CDR3 DNA sequence: TGTGCCAGCAGCCCGGCTTGGACTAGCGGGAGGGCAAATGAGCAGTTCTTC.

The sample holds a few counts of this clonotype. This sequence joins TRBV7-9 and TRBJ2-5; D may be TRBD1 or TRBD2 (5 bases each). Trimming left V 8 bases short and J 1 base short, with 17 bases between. Germline V lookup: CDR1 SEHNR, CDR2 FQNEAQ (reference sequence). The CDR3 has 15 residues. CDR3 DNA: TGTGCCAGCGGAAGAACAGGTGGAGGCCAAGAGACCCAGTACTTC. Translation gives CASGRTGGGQETQYF.

A remark on this clonotype: A much larger clone is a single base away; this may be a read error. V usage is TRBV12-3 or TRBV12-4 and J usage is TRBJ2-5, with a weak D call TRBD2 (6 bases). This CDR3 contains 12 residues. For the CDR3, the DNA is TGTGCCAGCAGCCTAAGACGGGAGACCGAGTACTTC. Translated, it gives CASSLRRETEYF.

This chain links TRBV9 with TRBJ2-7; TRBD2 aligns across 7 bases. The CDR3 extends over 15 amino acids. Germline trimming cut 7 bases from V and 0 bases from J; bases unmatched to any gene: 10. From germline, CDR1 is SGDLS and CDR2 YYNGEE. The DNA of the CDR3 is TGTGCCAGCTCAGTGGGGGGGAGCTCCTCCTACGAGCAGTACTTC. This codes for CASSVGGSSSYEQYF.

This clonotype was counted ten times or more. Here the CDR3 reads CASSPSTGFQETQYF. For the CDR3, the DNA is TGTGCCAGCAGCCCATCCACAGGATTCCAAGAGACCCAGTACTTC. The chain employs TRBV11-1 and TRBJ2-5; D possibly corresponds to TRBD1 (5 bases). V was cut by 5 bases and J by 1 base, with 14 bases left in between. The CDR3 contains 15 residues. Germline CDR1 is SGHAT and CDR2 is FQDESV (reference sequence).

The V and J genes are TRBV7-2 and TRBJ2-7, with 8 bases that match TRBD1. Unmatched junction bases numbered 9, after V lost 4 bases and J lost 4 bases. CDR1 and CDR2 from the germline V gene are SGHTA and FQGNSA. The CDR3 totals 15 residues. This CDR3 reads CASSSGPGGKYEQYF. The CDR3 coding sequence is TGTGCCAGCAGCTCGGGCCCAGGGGGCAAGTACGAGCAGTACTTC.

This clonotype was recorded many times. The chain uses TRBV28 and TRBJ2-7; D is unresolved. The V and J ends lost 5 bases and 2 bases respectively, with 16 bases between them. Germline-derived CDR1 and CDR2 are MDHEN and SYDVKM. CDR3 length equals 15 residues. The CDR3 DNA follows: TGTGCCAGCAGTCCCCCGGGCCCATCCGCCTACGAGCAGTACTTC. Its translation is CASSPPGPSAYEQYF.

This clonotype was counted between two and nine times. The chain links TRBV28 to TRBJ2-7, with a tentative D call TRBD2 (6 bases). Germline loops: CDR1 MDHEN, CDR2 SYDVKM. The CDR3 sequence is 17 residues long. The V gene lost 4 bases and the J gene lost 2 bases, with 21 bases spanning the gap. CDR3: CASSSPSRDGGTYEQYF. The CDR3 nucleotides are TGTGCCAGCAGTTCCCCCTCGCGGGATGGGGGAACCTACGAGCAGTACTTC.

This clonotype has more than one count but fewer than ten. The chain is built from TRBV6-1 and TRBJ2-3; possibly TRBD1 or TRBD2 for D (5 bases each). V shed 4 bases and J shed 1 base, with 12 bases lying between them. Germline lookup yields CDR1 MNHNS and CDR2 SASEGT. CDR3 length: 15 residues. The CDR3 bases are TGTGCCAGCAGTGGCCGGGACGGAGGCACAGATACGCAGTATTTT. Translation gives CASSGRDGGTDTQYF.

The genes are TRBV6-2 or TRBV6-3 and TRBJ2-7; D gene uncertain. CDR3 length equals 14 residues. CDR1 and CDR2 (germline): MNHEY, SVGEGT. Trimming stripped 0 bases from V and 3 bases from J, with 9 bases between. CDR3 in amino acids: CASSYSMSGYEQYF. CDR3 DNA: TGTGCCAGCAGTTACTCGATGTCCGGCTACGAGCAGTACTTC.

This clonotype was observed at least ten times. The rearrangement links TRBV20-1 to TRBJ2-1; D is uncertain. Between the trimmed V and J ends, which lost 0 bases and 4 bases, there was a span of 10 bases. The CDR3 is 14 amino acids. Germline V gene sequence: CDR1 DFQATT, CDR2 SNEGSKA (reference sequence). The CDR3 DNA is TGCAGTGCTAGAGATCCGAAGGTATACAATGAGCAGTTCTTC. Translation gives CSARDPKVYNEQFF.

This clonotype came up many times. The chain uses TRBV6-1 and TRBJ2-3, with D unresolved. With 6 bases removed from V and 0 bases from J, the gap between germline ends came to 7 bases. The CDR3 has 13 amino acids. Germline CDR1 and CDR2: MNHNS and SASEGT. The DNA for the CDR3 is TGTGCCAGCAGGCCAGAGAGCACAGATACGCAGTATTTT. It encodes CASRPESTDTQYF.

The V call is TRBV28, the J call TRBJ2-7; TRBD1 is a possible D gene (6 bases). V lost 2 bases and J lost 3, with 17 bases in between. The CDR3 consists of 16 residues. Germline V lookup: CDR1 MDHEN, CDR2 SYDVKM. The CDR3 DNA is TGTGCCAGCAGTTTAGGGGCCAGGGGCAGGGACTACGAGCAGTACTTC. Its translation is CASSLGARGRDYEQYF.

This clonotype showed up many times. This chain uses TRBV28 with TRBJ1-5; D unclear. CDR1 and CDR2 (germline): MDHEN, SYDVKM. The CDR3 has 13 amino acids. With 6 bases removed from V and 0 bases from J, the gap between germline ends came to 6 bases. For the CDR3, the DNA is TGTGCCAGCAGCCCACTTAGCAATCAGCCCCAGCATTTT. The encoded protein is CASSPLSNQPQHF.

This clonotype showed up just a few times. This sequence joins TRBV5-1 and TRBJ1-1, with D perhaps TRBD1 (5 bases). This CDR3 comprises 15 residues. Germline-derived CDR1 and CDR2 are SGHRS and YFSETQ. V dropped 3 bases and J dropped 5 bases, with 17 bases sitting between them. The CDR3 protein is CASSWDWGALTEAFF. The CDR3 bases are TGCGCCAGCAGCTGGGACTGGGGAGCCCTGACTGAAGCTTTCTTT.